The next 31 T cell receptor beta chains were all read from a single sample in a study of long-term antiretroviral therapy in people with HIV. At survey level, the immunoSEQ assay was run in its v3.0 version. Profiled with immunoSEQ multiplex PCR; TCRdb holds only in-frame clones, not every one. The sample shows about 30,000 clones, around 80% of them seen only once. Sequencing used unsorted PBMCs, obtained 3 years after starting antiretroviral therapy. The receptors derive from a man between 40 and 49 years old with HIV.

The chain has TRBV7-2 and TRBJ2-2; D is uncertain. From germline, CDR1 is SGHTA and CDR2 FQGNSA. Trimming shortened V by 1 base and J by 5 bases, and 11 bases separated the two germline ends. The CDR3 loop spans 15 amino acids. The CDR3, as DNA: TGTGCCAGCAGCTTAGTAAGGGTTCGGACCGGGGAGCTGTTTTTT. Translated, it gives CASSLVRVRTGELFF.

The gene calls are TRBV20-1 and TRBJ2-1, with D uncertain. Between the trimmed V and J ends, which lost 7 bases and 8 bases, there was a span of 12 bases. From germline, CDR1 is DFQATT and CDR2 SNEGSKA (reference sequence). The length of the CDR3 is 11 residues. CDR3 region: CSGPPAHEQFF. The CDR3 bases are TGCAGTGGCCCACCAGCGCATGAGCAGTTCTTC.

The chain recombines TRBV7-9 with TRBJ2-1; D is uncertain. The CDR3 has 12 amino acids. V dropped 3 bases and J dropped 10 bases, with 10 bases sitting between them. The germline CDR1 and CDR2 sequences are SEHNR and FQNEAQ (reference sequence). CDR3 loop: CASSFRGEEQFF. The CDR3 bases are TGTGCCAGCAGCTTCCGCGGAGAAGAGCAGTTCTTC.

This chain connects TRBV18 to TRBJ2-7; possibly TRBD1 for D (5 bases). Germline loops: CDR1 KGHSH, CDR2 LQKENI. Deletions cut 2 bases from V and 3 bases from J, with 8 bases between. This CDR3 has 13 amino acids. This chain's CDR3 is CASSPDSFYEQYF. Here the CDR3 DNA reads TGTGCCAGCTCACCAGACAGTTTCTACGAGCAGTACTTC.

The chain couples TRBV5-1 to TRBJ1-1, with 9 bases aligning to TRBD1. The germline gives CDR1 SGHRS, CDR2 YFSETQ. The CDR3 runs 15 residues. V lost 3 bases and J lost 1; bases outside the gene matches: 4. The CDR3 DNA follows: TGCGCCAGCAGCTCACAGGGGGCCCCGAACACTGAAGCTTTCTTT. Amino acids: CASSSQGAPNTEAFF. Supplemented by reference TRBV5-1 and TRBJ1-1, the full variable domain reads KAGVTQTPRYLIKTRGQQVTLSCSPISGHRSVSWYQQTPGQGLQFLFEYFSETQRNKGNFPGRFSGRQFSNSRSEMNVSTLELGDSALYLCASSSQGAPNTEAFFGQGTRLTVV.

This clone has only a few counts. The V and J genes are TRBV7-9 and TRBJ1-1; perhaps TRBD1 as D (5 bases). Germline V lookup: CDR1 SEHNR, CDR2 FQNEAQ (reference sequence). The CDR3 is 13 amino acids. Trimming removed 1 base at V and 4 bases at J, with 7 bases between. For the CDR3, the DNA is TGTGCCAGCAGCTTAGTTCAGGGCACTGAAGCTTTCTTT. Its protein is CASSLVQGTEAFF.

The CDR3 here is CASSPINREDYGYTF. DNA for the CDR3: TGTGCCAGCTCACCAATTAACAGGGAGGACTATGGCTACACCTTC. V and J are TRBV18 and TRBJ1-2; D is perhaps TRBD1 (6 bases). CDR3 length equals 15 residues. CDR1 and CDR2 (germline): KGHSH, LQKENI. The V end lost 2 bases, the J end lost 3 bases, and 13 bases lay between the germline ends.

The rearrangement joins TRBV7-2 to TRBJ1-1; TRBD1 matches at 10 bases. With V trimmed by 1 base and J by 3 bases, 2 bases remained unmatched. The germline V gene encodes CDR1 SGHTA and CDR2 FQGNSA. This CDR3 contains 15 residues. CDR3 nucleotides: TGTGCCAGCAGCTTAGATGGGACAGGGGACACTGAAGCTTTCTTT. This translates into CASSLDGTGDTEAFF.

The chain couples TRBV27 to TRBJ1-5; D gene unclear. The CDR3 runs 15 residues. Germline CDR1 is MNHEY and CDR2 is SMNVEV (reference sequence). V was pared by 2 bases and J by 0 bases, with 8 bases between. The CDR3 DNA sequence: TGTGCCAGCAGTTTAGGGTTTGATAGCAATCAGCCCCAGCATTTT. Translation: CASSLGFDSNQPQHF.

This clone has just a few counts. The chain recombines TRBV7-8 with TRBJ1-2; 9 bases align to TRBD1. The CDR3 runs to 14 residues. V trimming: 5 bases; J trimming: 8 bases; junction bases outside the gene matches: 9. In germline, CDR1 is SGHVS, CDR2 FQNEAQ. CDR3 in amino acids: CASSGLTGGWGYTF. In DNA, the CDR3 is TGTGCCAGCAGCGGATTGACAGGGGGATGGGGCTACACCTTC.

The chain is built from TRBV5-6 and TRBJ2-1, with TRBD1 as a possible D gene (6 bases). Germline lookup yields CDR1 SGHDT and CDR2 YYEEEE. This CDR3 is built from 15 residues. V lost 4 bases, J lost 2 bases, and 13 bases lay in between. CDR3 residues: CASSPPGATYNEQFF. CDR3 DNA: TGTGCCAGCAGCCCCCCAGGGGCTACCTACAATGAGCAGTTCTTC.

The chain is built from TRBV5-8 and TRBJ2-3; either TRBD1 or TRBD2 may supply D (5 bases each). In germline, CDR1 is SGHTS, CDR2 YDEGEE. Trimming stripped 3 bases from V and 1 base from J, with 15 bases between. CDR3 length: 16 residues. The CDR3 is CASSSPGPPGTDTQYF. In DNA form, the CDR3 reads TGTGCCAGCAGCTCCCCGGGGCCTCCGGGCACAGATACGCAGTATTTT.

The V and J genes are TRBV6-5 and TRBJ2-3, with D unclear. Germline V gives CDR1 MNHEY, CDR2 SVGAGI. There are 14 residues in the CDR3. The V end lost 3 bases, the J end lost 2 bases, and 9 bases lay between the germline ends. In DNA, the CDR3 is TGTGCCAGCAGTTATTTCGGAAACACAGATACGCAGTATTTT. It specifies CASSYFGNTDTQYF.

V usage is TRBV6-5 and J usage is TRBJ2-7; 8 nucleotides line up with TRBD1. CDR3 length: 15 residues. CDR1 and CDR2 from the germline V gene are MNHEY and SVGAGI. Losses at the gene ends were 6 bases for V and 5 bases for J; bases not matched to a gene: 12. The chain's CDR3 is CASRFIGQGDNEQYF. CDR3 in DNA: TGTGCCAGCAGGTTTATCGGACAGGGAGACAACGAGCAGTACTTC.

The chain joins TRBV6-5 to TRBJ2-7; tentatively, D is TRBD1 (6 bases). Trimming left V 4 bases short and J 0 bases short, with 13 bases between. The germline CDR1 and CDR2 sequences are MNHEY and SVGAGI. This CDR3 comprises 15 residues. In DNA form, the CDR3 reads TGTGCCAGCAGTTCCTACTTGGGGGCCTCCTACGAGCAGTACTTC. This translates into CASSSYLGASYEQYF.

This chain uses TRBV6-1 with TRBJ2-2; TRBD1 matches at 9 bases. Germline CDR1 and CDR2: MNHNS and SASEGT. The CDR3 covers 14 residues. The ends lost 6 bases at V and 5 bases at J; junction bases unmatched: 4. CDR3: CASRRDRVTGELFF. The CDR3 DNA follows: TGTGCCAGCAGACGGGACAGGGTAACCGGGGAGCTGTTTTTT.

The chain employs TRBV5-4 and TRBJ1-6; maybe TRBD1 (5 bases). V was trimmed by 4 bases and J by 5 bases, leaving 13 bases between them. The CDR3 length is 15 residues. Germline values: CDR1 SGHNT, CDR2 YYREEE (reference sequence). CDR3 amino acids: CASSIGAGNNSPLHF. In nucleotides, the CDR3 is TGTGCCAGCAGCATCGGGGCAGGGAATAATTCACCCCTCCACTTT.

The chain combines TRBV12-5 with TRBJ1-5; tentatively, D is TRBD1 (5 bases). The V gene's germline CDR1 is LGHNT and CDR2 FRNRAP. V lost 3 bases and J lost 2, with 20 bases in between. This CDR3 is built from 18 residues. CDR3 amino acids: CASGLGGDPGSGNQPQHF. The CDR3, as DNA: TGTGCTAGTGGTTTAGGAGGGGACCCAGGCTCTGGCAATCAGCCCCAGCATTTT.

There are a few counts of this clone. V and J are TRBV27 and TRBJ2-3, with D possibly TRBD2 on 5 matching bases. From germline, CDR1 is MNHEY and CDR2 SMNVEV (reference sequence). The CDR3 extends over 15 amino acids. V lost 0 bases and J lost 7, with 14 bases in between. The CDR3 DNA sequence: TGTGCCAGCAGTTTATCGAACCCTAGCTTTAATACGCAGTATTTT. Translating it yields CASSLSNPSFNTQYF.

V is TRBV27 and J is TRBJ2-3; D not resolved. This CDR3 has 12 residues. Germline CDR1 is MNHEY and CDR2 is SMNVEV (reference sequence). Trimming removed 4 bases from V and 2 bases from J, with 4 bases in between. Here the CDR3 DNA reads TGTGCCAGCAGTTCCTACACAGATACGCAGTATTTT. This encodes CASSSYTDTQYF.

The J gene is TRBJ2-5, the V gene TRBV19, with D unresolved. The CDR3 has 15 residues. Germline V CDR1 and CDR2: LNHDA, SQIVND (reference sequence). Deletions cut 3 bases from V and 5 bases from J, with 16 bases between. The CDR3 bases are TGTGCCAGTAGTATCTCGTCCTCAGCCAGGGAGACCCAGTACTTC. Its protein is CASSISSSARETQYF.

This chain connects TRBV10-1 to TRBJ2-3; D is perhaps TRBD1 (6 bases). Germline V lookup: CDR1 WNHNN, CDR2 SYGVQD (reference sequence). CDR3 length equals 13 residues. The V and J ends lost 3 bases and 6 bases respectively, with 10 bases between them. In nucleotides, the CDR3 is TGCGCCAGCAGTGAAAATAGGGGGGATACGCAGTATTTT. Its translation is CASSENRGDTQYF.

Here the CDR3 reads CASSLGGSGGYEQYF. The CDR3 coding sequence is TGTGCCAGCAGCTTAGGTGGCTCTGGGGGCTACGAGCAGTACTTC. V is TRBV5-5 and J is TRBJ2-7; the D gene could be TRBD1 or TRBD2 (5 bases each). Trimming stripped 2 bases from V and 3 bases from J, with 15 bases between. CDR1 and CDR2 (germline): SGHKS, YYEKEE (reference sequence). CDR3 length equals 15 residues.

V and J are TRBV7-9 and TRBJ2-1; D is unresolved. Germline V gives CDR1 SEHNR, CDR2 FQNEAQ (reference sequence). CDR3 size: 15 residues. Trimming took 2 bases from V and 7 from J, leaving 15 bases between them. This CDR3 reads CASSLWHHVENEQFF. In DNA, the CDR3 is TGTGCCAGCAGCTTATGGCACCACGTCGAGAATGAGCAGTTCTTC. The whole variable domain, remainder taken from reference TRBV7-9 and TRBJ2-1, is DTGVSQNPRHKITKRGQNVTFRCDPISEHNRLYWYRQTLGQGPEFLTYFQNEAQLEKSRLLSDRFSAERPKGSFSTLEIQRTEQGDSAMYLCASSLWHHVENEQFFGPGTRLTVL.

This sequence joins TRBV9 and TRBJ1-6; no clear D gene. This CDR3 spans 14 amino acids. V dropped 4 bases and J dropped 5 bases, with 10 bases sitting between them. Germline V lookup: CDR1 SGDLS, CDR2 YYNGEE. The DNA of the CDR3 is TGTGCCAGCAGCCCTCAAACACATAATTCACCCCTCCACTTT. This sequence encodes CASSPQTHNSPLHF.

The chain has TRBV6-1 and TRBJ2-7, with unresolved D. The CDR3 contains 14 residues. Per the germline V gene, CDR1 is MNHNS and CDR2 is SASEGT. The V gene lost 0 bases and the J gene lost 4 bases, with 10 bases spanning the gap. This chain's CDR3 is CASSEAGSQYEQYF. CDR3 bases: TGTGCCAGCAGTGAAGCAGGCAGTCAGTACGAGCAGTACTTC.

This clone occurred once. This rearrangement joins TRBV4-1 to TRBJ2-7; TRBD1 is a possible D gene (6 bases). The CDR3 totals 15 residues. Germline lookup yields CDR1 MGHRA and CDR2 YSYEKL. Trimming took 1 base from V and 3 from J, leaving 13 bases between them. The CDR3: CASSQVYREFYEQYF. CDR3 nucleotide sequence: TGCGCCAGCAGCCAAGTCTACAGGGAATTCTACGAGCAGTACTTC.

The V and J genes are TRBV4-2 and TRBJ1-5; the D is unclear. Germline V gene sequence: CDR1 LGHNA, CDR2 YNFKEQ. Trimming pared 0 bases from V and 4 bases from J, leaving 10 bases between. The CDR3 sequence is 15 residues long. DNA of the CDR3: TGTGCCAGCAGCCAAGATGTAGAGAGAAATCAGCCCCAGCATTTT. Protein sequence: CASSQDVERNQPQHF.

This chain joins TRBV5-1 and TRBJ2-3, with D possibly TRBD2 on 5 matching bases. Trimming left V 0 bases short and J 6 bases short, with 11 bases between. This CDR3 is 14 amino acids long. The germline V gene encodes CDR1 SGHRS and CDR2 YFSETQ. CDR3 sequence: CASSLGLAGDTQYF. The CDR3 region has the DNA TGCGCCAGCAGCTTGGGGCTAGCTGGCGATACGCAGTATTTT.

The chain carries TRBV6-6 and TRBJ1-1; TRBD1 aligns across 9 bases. Germline V lookup: CDR1 MNHNY, CDR2 SVGAGI (reference sequence). J gave up 0 bases and V 10 bases, and 3 bases lay outside the gene matches. This CDR3 comprises 13 residues. The DNA for the CDR3 is TGTGCCACCCGGACAGGGGTGAACACTGAAGCTTTCTTT. It codes for CATRTGVNTEAFF.

This clone was picked up one time. The rearrangement links TRBV13 to TRBJ2-5, with TRBD2 identical over 7 bases. Trimming cost V 4 bases and J 5 bases; bases outside gene matches: 10. CDR3 size: 15 residues. Germline V gene data show CDR1 as PRHDT and CDR2 as FYEKMQ (reference sequence). Written as DNA, the CDR3 is TGTGCCAGCAGCTCTTACGGGGAGGGTGCGGAGACCCAGTACTTC. Translated: CASSSYGEGAETQYF. The full variable domain, its missing parts supplied by reference TRBV13 and TRBJ2-5, is AAGVIQSPRHLIKEKRETATLKCYPIPRHDTVYWYQQGPGQDPQFLISFYEKMQSDKGSIPDRFSAQQFSDYHSELNMSSLELGDSALYFCASSSYGEGAETQYFGPGTRLLVL.